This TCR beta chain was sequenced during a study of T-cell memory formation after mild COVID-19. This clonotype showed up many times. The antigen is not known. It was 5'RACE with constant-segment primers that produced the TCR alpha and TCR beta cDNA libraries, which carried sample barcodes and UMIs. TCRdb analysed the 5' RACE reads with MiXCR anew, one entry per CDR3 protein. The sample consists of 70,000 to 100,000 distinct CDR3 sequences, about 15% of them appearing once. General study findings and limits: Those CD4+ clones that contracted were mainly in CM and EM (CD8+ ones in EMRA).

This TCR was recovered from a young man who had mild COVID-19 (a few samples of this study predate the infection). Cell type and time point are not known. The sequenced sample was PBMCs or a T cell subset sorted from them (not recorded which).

This CDR3 reads CASSPWPGLAGGDTDTQYF. The CDR3, as DNA: TGTGCCAGCAGCCCGTGGCCGGGACTAGCGGGGGGAGACACAGATACGCAGTATTTT. V usage is TRBV11-2 and J usage is TRBJ2-3; 15 positions match TRBD2. CDR3 length equals 19 residues. Germline loops: CDR1 SGHAT, CDR2 FQNNGV. Trimming cost V 5 bases and J 2 bases; bases outside gene matches: 11.